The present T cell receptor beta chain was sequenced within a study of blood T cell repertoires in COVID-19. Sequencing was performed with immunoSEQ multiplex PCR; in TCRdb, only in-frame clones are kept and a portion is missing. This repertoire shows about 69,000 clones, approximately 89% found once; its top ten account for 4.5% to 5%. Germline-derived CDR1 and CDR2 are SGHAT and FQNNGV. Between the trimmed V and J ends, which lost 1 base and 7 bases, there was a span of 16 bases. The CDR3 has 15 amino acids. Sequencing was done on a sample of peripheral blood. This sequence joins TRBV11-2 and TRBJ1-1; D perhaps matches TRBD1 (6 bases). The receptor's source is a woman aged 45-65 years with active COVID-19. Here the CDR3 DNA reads TGTGCCAGCAGCTTAGCGGGCCACAAAGGGGGTGAAGCTTTCTTT. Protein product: CASSLAGHKGGEAFF.